The next 27 T cell receptor beta chains were all read from a single sample in a study of cytomegalovirus exposure and HLA in healthy donors. The PCR used 60 Vbeta and 13 Jbeta primers. The assay was immunoSEQ multiplex PCR, and TCRdb's table has in-frame clones only and misses some. This table has roughly 200,000 clones, 60% to 80% appearing once. Sequencing was performed on PBMCs. The receptors originated from a woman aged 30 to 39 in good health and CMV-seronegative.

The CDR3 loop is CASSFPGHPNTEAFF. CDR3 bases: TGTGCCAGCAGCTTCCCGGGACACCCGAACACTGAAGCTTTCTTT. This chain uses TRBV7-9 with TRBJ1-1, with D possibly TRBD1 on 6 matching bases. This CDR3 comprises 15 residues. In germline, CDR1 is SEHNR, CDR2 FQNEAQ (reference sequence). V shed 3 bases and J shed 1 base, with 12 bases lying between them.

V and J are TRBV19 and TRBJ1-1, with 9 bases identical to TRBD1. This CDR3 contains 17 residues. The trim removed 2 bases at V and 3 bases at J, leaving 10 bases unmatched. Looked up from germline, CDR1 is LNHDA and CDR2 is SQIVND (reference sequence). Here the CDR3 DNA reads TGTGCCAGTAGTATATTTCCGGGACAGGGACGGCACACTGAAGCTTTCTTT. This codes for CASSIFPGQGRHTEAFF.

The DNA for the CDR3 is TGTGCCAGCAGTTGGGCCCTTAGCGGGAGGGCCATCGAGTTCTTC. Translating it yields CASSWALSGRAIEFF. The rearrangement uses TRBV28 and TRBJ2-1; 11 bases are a match to TRBD2. The CDR3 has 15 amino acids. Per the germline V gene, CDR1 is MDHEN and CDR2 is SYDVKM. V shed 4 bases, J shed 14 bases, and the junction held 13 bases outside the gene matches.

The gene calls are TRBV5-6 and TRBJ1-3; D remains ambiguous. CDR3 length equals 16 residues. The ends were cut back, 5 bases at V and 2 bases at J, with 17 bases in the middle. The germline V gene encodes CDR1 SGHDT and CDR2 YYEEEE. Here the CDR3 reads CASSEGIVFPGNTIYF. The CDR3 coding sequence is TGTGCCAGCAGTGAGGGAATAGTCTTTCCTGGAAACACCATATATTTT. Drawing the rest from reference TRBV5-6 and TRBJ1-3, the complete variable domain is DAGVTQSPTHLIKTRGQQVTLRCSPKSGHDTVSWYQQALGQGPQFIFQYYEEEERQRGNFPDRFSGHQFPNYSSELNVNALLLGDSALYLCASSEGIVFPGNTIYFGEGSWLTVV.

The chain is built from TRBV5-4 and TRBJ1-2; 10 positions agree with TRBD1. Trimming cost V 0 bases and J 8 bases; bases outside gene matches: 4. This CDR3 is 14 amino acids long. Germline V gene data show CDR1 as SGHNT and CDR2 as YYREEE (reference sequence). The CDR3 DNA is TGTGCCAGCAGCTTGGGACAGGGGGCCGGAGGCTACACCTTC. This sequence encodes CASSLGQGAGGYTF.

The V call is TRBV5-1, the J call TRBJ2-7, with 8 nucleotides matching TRBD2. V lost 2 bases and J lost 1; bases outside the gene matches: 2. The germline CDR1 and CDR2 sequences are SGHRS and YFSETQ. The CDR3 is 14 amino acids. DNA of the CDR3: TGCGCCAGCAGCTTCCCTAGCGGGTCCTACGAGCAGTACTTC. Protein product: CASSFPSGSYEQYF.

This chain joins TRBV11-2 and TRBJ1-6, with unresolved D. Trimming shortened V by 4 bases and J by 7 bases, and 14 bases separated the two germline ends. Germline loops: CDR1 SGHAT, CDR2 FQNNGV. The CDR3 covers 15 residues. The CDR3 DNA sequence: TGTGCCAGCAGCTCCTTAGACATCAAGAATTCACCCCTCCACTTT. Its protein is CASSSLDIKNSPLHF.

This clone was picked up a small number of times. This sequence joins TRBV11-2 and TRBJ2-1, with TRBD2 matching 8 bases. CDR1 is SGHAT, CDR2 FQNNGV, per germline. The CDR3 runs to 11 residues. V dropped 10 bases and J dropped 6; count of bases not matched to a gene: 2. The CDR3 sequence is CATGGANEQFF. The CDR3 DNA reads TGTGCCACCGGGGGGGCCAATGAGCAGTTCTTC.

V usage is TRBV5-1 and J usage is TRBJ1-6; TRBD1 aligns across 7 bases. Germline CDR1 is SGHRS and CDR2 is YFSETQ. J gave up 7 bases and V 2 bases, and 3 bases lay outside the gene matches. The CDR3 contains 14 residues. Here the CDR3 reads CASSFRDSNSPLHF. The CDR3 DNA follows: TGCGCCAGCAGCTTCCGGGACAGCAATTCACCCCTCCACTTT.

This clone has only one observation. V usage is TRBV6-5 and J usage is TRBJ1-2; D not resolved. The CDR3 is 14 amino acids. Germline V gives CDR1 MNHEY, CDR2 SVGAGI. V dropped 2 bases and J dropped 4 bases, with 11 bases sitting between them. The CDR3: CASSYTRAFYGYTF. The DNA for the CDR3 is TGTGCCAGCAGTTACACGAGGGCGTTCTATGGCTACACCTTC.

To note about this clone: The sample contains more than one DNA sequence encoding this CDR3. The CDR3 region has the DNA TGTGCCAGCAGCTGGGGGGGCTATGGCTACACCTTC. Encoded protein: CASSWGGYGYTF. V gene TRBV5-6 combines with J gene TRBJ1-2; D might be TRBD1 (5 bases). V dropped 3 bases and J dropped 4 bases, with 7 bases sitting between them. The germline V gene has CDR1 SGHDT and CDR2 YYEEEE. The CDR3 is 12 amino acids. Full variable domain (rest looked up from reference TRBV5-6 and TRBJ1-2): DAGVTQSPTHLIKTRGQQVTLRCSPKSGHDTVSWYQQALGQGPQFIFQYYEEEERQRGNFPDRFSGHQFPNYSSELNVNALLLGDSALYLCASSWGGYGYTFGSGTRLTVV.

This chain connects TRBV7-8 to TRBJ2-2; 7 bases match TRBD1. Germline assignment: CDR1 SGHVS and CDR2 FQNEAQ. This CDR3 spans 16 amino acids. The V segment lost 7 bases and the J segment 1 base; nucleotides outside the gene matches: 9. For the CDR3, the DNA is TGTGCCAGCACCCTTAGGGGGACAGTGAACACCGGGGAGCTGTTTTTT. This gives the protein CASTLRGTVNTGELFF.

In its sample, this clone was seen a few times. The CDR3 spells CASSVEHLPYEQYF. CDR3 DNA sequence: TGTGCCAGCAGCGTAGAACACCTCCCCTACGAGCAGTACTTC. V is TRBV9 and J is TRBJ2-7; D uncertain. Germline CDR1 SGDLS, CDR2 YYNGEE. The CDR3 is 14 residues long. V dropped 0 bases and J dropped 2 bases, with 9 bases sitting between them.

This chain links TRBV6-4 with TRBJ2-1; 9 bases align to TRBD1. Germline CDR1 MRHNA, CDR2 SNTAGT. After removal of 2 bases from V and 6 bases from J, the junction contained 2 bases not matched to a gene. The CDR3 is made up of 14 amino acids. CDR3 nucleotide sequence: TGTGCCAGCAGTGACACAGGGGGCTCCAATGAGCAGTTCTTC. As protein: CASSDTGGSNEQFF.

The V gene is TRBV19, the J gene TRBJ1-5, with D maybe TRBD1 (5 bases). Germline lookup yields CDR1 LNHDA and CDR2 SQIVND (reference sequence). The V end was cut by 3 bases, the J end by 6 bases, with 12 bases between. This CDR3 has 14 residues. CDR3 DNA: TGTGCCAGTAGTATCGGGGGGTGGGGTCAGCCCCAGCATTTT. This sequence encodes CASSIGGWGQPQHF.

The chain has TRBV30 and TRBJ1-5; tentatively, D is TRBD1 (5 bases). The V gene's germline CDR1 is GTSNPN and CDR2 SVGIG (reference sequence). Between the trimmed V and J ends, which lost 3 bases and 5 bases, there was a span of 14 bases. The CDR3 spans 14 residues. The CDR3 DNA sequence: TGTGCCTGGAGCTCCGGGCTAGGGGATCAGCCCCAGCATTTT. Residues: CAWSSGLGDQPQHF. The full variable domain, with the rest looked up from reference TRBV30 and TRBJ1-5, is SQTIHQWPATLVQPVGSPLSLECTVEGTSNPNLYWYRQAAGRGLQLLFYSVGIGQISSEVPQNLSASRPQDRQFILSSKKLLLSDSGFYLCAWSSGLGDQPQHFGDGTRLSIL.

This clone occurred a few times. J is TRBJ1-2 and V is TRBV7-6; no clear D. Germline V gene lookup returns CDR1 SGHVS and CDR2 FNYEAQ. The CDR3 runs 14 residues. Trimming stripped 2 bases from V and 4 bases from J, with 11 bases between. The CDR3 DNA sequence: TGTGCCAGCAGCTTAAATAGTGCGATCTATGGCTACACCTTC. It encodes CASSLNSAIYGYTF.

A remark on this clone: The germline gene is not matched at one end of the junction; a read error may be the cause. The chain couples TRBV4-1 to TRBJ1-1; 7 bases are a match to TRBD1. Germline V lookup: CDR1 MGHRA, CDR2 YSYEKL. This CDR3 contains 17 residues. CDR3 region: CASSPPAGGLMNPEAFF. The CDR3, as DNA: TGCGCCAGCAGCCCCCCGGCAGGGGGACTTATGAACCCTGAAGCTTTCTTT.

The table lists this clone with a few counts. This chain links TRBV6-5 with TRBJ2-3; 7 positions match TRBD1. The V gene's germline CDR1 is MNHEY and CDR2 SVGAGI. V dropped 4 bases and J dropped 3; count of bases not matched to a gene: 7. The CDR3 is 15 amino acids. The CDR3 nucleotides read TGTGCCAGCAGTTCACGCACCAGGGGGACAGATACGCAGTATTTT. Amino acids: CASSSRTRGTDTQYF.

The chain is built from TRBV30 and TRBJ2-5, with D perhaps TRBD2 (7 bases). Trimming removed 2 bases from V and 2 bases from J, with 24 bases in between. Germline lookup yields CDR1 GTSNPN and CDR2 SVGIG (reference sequence). The CDR3 has 18 amino acids. The DNA of the CDR3 is TGTGCCTGGAGTCGAGTAAGGGTCACGGGGGGCGGTCAAGAGACCCAGTACTTC. Translation: CAWSRVRVTGGGQETQYF.

This chain uses TRBV28 with TRBJ1-2, with TRBD1 matching over 7 bases. The CDR3 runs 13 residues. J gave up 4 bases and V 4 bases, and 3 bases lay outside the gene matches. CDR1 and CDR2 (germline): MDHEN, SYDVKM. This CDR3 reads CASSSDRAYGYTF. CDR3 sequence (DNA): TGTGCCAGCAGTTCAGACAGGGCCTATGGCTACACCTTC.

On this clone: Other DNA sequences in the same sample also yield this CDR3. The chain recombines TRBV7-6 with TRBJ2-7, with D maybe TRBD2 (5 bases). V was clipped by 2 bases and J by 6 bases, with 8 bases between them. Per the germline V gene, CDR1 is SGHVS and CDR2 is FNYEAQ. CDR3 length: 12 residues. DNA of the CDR3: TGTGCCAGCAGCTTATTGGCGGGCGAGCAGTACTTC. This sequence encodes CASSLLAGEQYF.

V and J are TRBV9 and TRBJ2-7; possible D gene TRBD2, 7 bases. The CDR3 consists of 14 residues. V dropped 0 bases and J dropped 5 bases, with 12 bases sitting between them. Germline V gene sequence: CDR1 SGDLS, CDR2 YYNGEE. Here the CDR3 reads CASSVGGGAHEQYF. The CDR3 bases are TGTGCCAGCAGCGTAGGTGGGGGGGCCCACGAGCAGTACTTC.

The chain joins TRBV5-1 to TRBJ2-3; 10 bases agree with TRBD2. The germline CDR1 and CDR2 sequences are SGHRS and YFSETQ. The ends lost 2 bases at V and 5 bases at J; junction bases unmatched: 8. This CDR3 has 16 residues. The CDR3 loop reads CASSLKAGGLIDTQYF. DNA for the CDR3: TGCGCCAGCAGCTTAAAAGCGGGGGGGCTTATAGATACGCAGTATTTT.

The chain recombines TRBV7-3 with TRBJ1-1, with D unresolved. The length of the CDR3 is 14 residues. The V end was cut by 1 base, the J end by 1 base, with 7 bases between. Germline CDR1 is SGHTA and CDR2 is FQGTGA. The CDR3 nucleotides read TGTGCCAGCAGCTTAAATGTACAGAACACTGAAGCTTTCTTT. It yields the protein CASSLNVQNTEAFF.

The V gene is TRBV5-4, the J gene TRBJ2-3, with 9 bases fitting TRBD1. This CDR3 is 19 amino acids long. The junction had 16 bases not matched to a gene; V was cut back by 4 bases and J by 1 base. Germline V gene data show CDR1 as SGHNT and CDR2 as YYREEE (reference sequence). In DNA form, the CDR3 reads TGTGCCAGCAGCACACCACGACAGGGGGGAATCATAGGCACAGATACGCAGTATTTT. Translating it yields CASSTPRQGGIIGTDTQYF.

The J gene is TRBJ2-3, the V gene TRBV4-1, with 8 bases that match TRBD2. The CDR3 spans 17 residues. Looked up from germline, CDR1 is MGHRA and CDR2 is YSYEKL. The J segment lost 7 bases and the V segment lost 4 bases, leaving 16 bases of the junction unmatched. CDR3 DNA: TGCGCCAGCAGCCCCCTTTTGATGAGCGGGAGACCCTATACGCAGTATTTT. It translates to CASSPLLMSGRPYTQYF.